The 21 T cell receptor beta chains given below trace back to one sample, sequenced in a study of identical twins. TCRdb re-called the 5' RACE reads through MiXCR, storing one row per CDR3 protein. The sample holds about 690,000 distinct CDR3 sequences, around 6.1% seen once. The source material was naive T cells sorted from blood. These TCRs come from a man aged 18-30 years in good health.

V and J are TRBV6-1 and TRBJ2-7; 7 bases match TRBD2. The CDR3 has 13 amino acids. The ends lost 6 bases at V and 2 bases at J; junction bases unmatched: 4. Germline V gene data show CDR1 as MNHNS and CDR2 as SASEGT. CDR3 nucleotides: TGTGCCAGCAGGGGCGGGAGTCCCTACGAGCAGTACTTC. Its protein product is CASRGGSPYEQYF.

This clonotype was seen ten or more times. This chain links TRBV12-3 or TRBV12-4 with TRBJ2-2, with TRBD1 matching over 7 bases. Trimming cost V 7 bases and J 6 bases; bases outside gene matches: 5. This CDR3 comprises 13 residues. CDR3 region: CASNVDRAGELFF. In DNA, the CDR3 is TGTGCCAGCAACGTCGACAGGGCCGGGGAGCTGTTTTTT.

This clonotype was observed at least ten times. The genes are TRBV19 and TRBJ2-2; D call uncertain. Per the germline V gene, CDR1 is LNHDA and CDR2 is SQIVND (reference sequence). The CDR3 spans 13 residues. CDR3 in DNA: TGTGCTTCCGGCCCCAACCGGGCCGGGGAGCTGTTTTTT. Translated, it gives CASGPNRAGELFF.

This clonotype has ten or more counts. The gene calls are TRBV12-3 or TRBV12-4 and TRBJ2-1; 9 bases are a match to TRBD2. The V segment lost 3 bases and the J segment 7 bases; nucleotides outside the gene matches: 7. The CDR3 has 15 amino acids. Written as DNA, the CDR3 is TGTGCCAGCAGTTTCGGCGGGAGGGCCGCAAATGAGCAGTTCTTC. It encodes CASSFGGRAANEQFF.

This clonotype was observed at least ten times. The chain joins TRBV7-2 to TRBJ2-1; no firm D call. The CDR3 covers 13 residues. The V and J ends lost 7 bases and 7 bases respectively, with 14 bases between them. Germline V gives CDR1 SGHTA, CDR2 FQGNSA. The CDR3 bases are TGTGCCAGCACCCACCCGGCAGTTAATGAGCAGTTCTTC. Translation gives CASTHPAVNEQFF. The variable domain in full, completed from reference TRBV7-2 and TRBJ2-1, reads GAGVSQSPSNKVTEKGKDVELRCDPISGHTALYWYRQSLGQGLEFLIYFQGNSAPDKSGLPSDRFSAERTGGSVSTLTIQRTQQEDSAVYLCASTHPAVNEQFFGPGTRLTVL.

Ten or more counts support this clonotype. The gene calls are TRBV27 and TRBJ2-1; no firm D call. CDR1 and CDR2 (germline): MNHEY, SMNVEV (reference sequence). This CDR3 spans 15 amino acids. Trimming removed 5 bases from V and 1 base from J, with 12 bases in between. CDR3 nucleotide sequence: TGTGCCAGCAGTCCCGGCACGAGATCCTACAATGAGCAGTTCTTC. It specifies CASSPGTRSYNEQFF.

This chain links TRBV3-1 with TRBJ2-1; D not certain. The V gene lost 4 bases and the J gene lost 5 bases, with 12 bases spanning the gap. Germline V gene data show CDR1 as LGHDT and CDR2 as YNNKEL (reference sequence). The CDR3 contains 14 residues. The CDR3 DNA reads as TGTGCCAGCAGCCGGATGACTGTCGACAATGAGCAGTTCTTC. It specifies CASSRMTVDNEQFF.

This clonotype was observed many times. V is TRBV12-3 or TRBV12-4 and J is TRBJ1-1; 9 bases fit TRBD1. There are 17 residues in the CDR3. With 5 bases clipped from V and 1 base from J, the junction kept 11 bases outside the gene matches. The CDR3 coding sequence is TGTGCCAGCAGTCGCGAAGGACAGGGGAGTTGGAACACTGAAGCTTTCTTT. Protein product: CASSREGQGSWNTEAFF.

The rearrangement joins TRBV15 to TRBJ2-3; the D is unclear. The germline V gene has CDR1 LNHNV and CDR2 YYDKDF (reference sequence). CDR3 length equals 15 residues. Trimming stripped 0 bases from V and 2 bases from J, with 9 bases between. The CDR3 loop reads CATSRDVTYTDTQYF. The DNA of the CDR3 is TGTGCCACCAGCAGAGATGTCACCTACACAGATACGCAGTATTTT.

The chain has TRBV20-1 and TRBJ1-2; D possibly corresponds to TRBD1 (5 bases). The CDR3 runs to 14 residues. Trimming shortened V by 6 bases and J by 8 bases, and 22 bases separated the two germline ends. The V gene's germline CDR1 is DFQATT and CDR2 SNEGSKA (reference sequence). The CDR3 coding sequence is TGCAGTGCAGGCCCCAGGAGGGGCGATGGGGGCTACACCTTC. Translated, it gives CSAGPRRGDGGYTF.

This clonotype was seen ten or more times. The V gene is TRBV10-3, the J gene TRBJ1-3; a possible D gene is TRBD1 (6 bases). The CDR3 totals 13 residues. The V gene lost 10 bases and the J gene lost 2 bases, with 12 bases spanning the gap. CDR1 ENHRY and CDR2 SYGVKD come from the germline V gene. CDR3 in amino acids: CATGAGAGNTIYF. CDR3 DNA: TGTGCCACGGGTGCAGGGGCTGGAAACACCATATATTTT.

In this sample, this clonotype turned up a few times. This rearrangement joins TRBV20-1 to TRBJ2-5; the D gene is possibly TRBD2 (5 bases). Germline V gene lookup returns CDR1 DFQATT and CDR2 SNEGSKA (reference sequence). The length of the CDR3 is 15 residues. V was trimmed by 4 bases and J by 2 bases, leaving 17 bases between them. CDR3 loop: CSAIPLSGAQETQYF. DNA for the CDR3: TGCAGTGCTATCCCTCTAAGCGGAGCTCAAGAGACCCAGTACTTC.

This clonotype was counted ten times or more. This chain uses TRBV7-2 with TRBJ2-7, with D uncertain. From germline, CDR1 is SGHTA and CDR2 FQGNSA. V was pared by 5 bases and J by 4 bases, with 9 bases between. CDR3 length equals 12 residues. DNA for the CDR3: TGTGCCAGCAGCCCGACCCTGTACGAGCAGTACTTC. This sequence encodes CASSPTLYEQYF.

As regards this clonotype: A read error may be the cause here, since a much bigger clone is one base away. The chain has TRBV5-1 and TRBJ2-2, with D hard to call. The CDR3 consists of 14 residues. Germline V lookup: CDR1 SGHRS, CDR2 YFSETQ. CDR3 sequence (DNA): TGCGTCAGCAGCTTCGGACGGAACACCGGGGAGCTGTTTTTT. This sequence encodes CVSSFGRNTGELFF.

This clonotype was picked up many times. The CDR3 spells CASSLRTGGLGYEQYV. The CDR3 coding sequence is TGTGCCAGCAGCCTTCGGACAGGGGGTTTAGGGTACGAGCAGTACGTC. The chain has TRBV3-1 and TRBJ2-7; 10 bases are a match to TRBD1. The germline V gene encodes CDR1 LGHDT and CDR2 YNNKEL (reference sequence). V was clipped by 4 bases and J by 4 bases; unmatched bases: 10. CDR3 size: 16 residues.

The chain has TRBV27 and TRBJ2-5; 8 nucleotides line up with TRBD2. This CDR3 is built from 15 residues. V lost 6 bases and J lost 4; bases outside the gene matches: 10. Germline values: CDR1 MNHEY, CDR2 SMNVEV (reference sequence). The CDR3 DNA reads TGTGCCAGCAGAACCTGGGGGGCGGGAGGAGAGACCCAGTACTTC. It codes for CASRTWGAGGETQYF.

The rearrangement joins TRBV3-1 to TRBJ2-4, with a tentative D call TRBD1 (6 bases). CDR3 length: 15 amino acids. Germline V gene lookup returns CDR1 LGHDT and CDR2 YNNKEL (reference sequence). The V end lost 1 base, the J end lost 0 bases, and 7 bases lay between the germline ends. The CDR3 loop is CASSQGTVAKNIQYF. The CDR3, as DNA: TGTGCCAGCAGCCAAGGGACAGTAGCCAAAAACATTCAGTACTTC.

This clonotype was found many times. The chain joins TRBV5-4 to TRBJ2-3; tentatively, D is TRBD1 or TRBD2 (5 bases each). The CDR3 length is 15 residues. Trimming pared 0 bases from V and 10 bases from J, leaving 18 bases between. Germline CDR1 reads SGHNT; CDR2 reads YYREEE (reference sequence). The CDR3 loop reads CASSLAGLAPGAQYF. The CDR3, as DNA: TGTGCCAGCAGCTTGGCGGGGCTAGCCCCCGGGGCGCAGTATTTT.

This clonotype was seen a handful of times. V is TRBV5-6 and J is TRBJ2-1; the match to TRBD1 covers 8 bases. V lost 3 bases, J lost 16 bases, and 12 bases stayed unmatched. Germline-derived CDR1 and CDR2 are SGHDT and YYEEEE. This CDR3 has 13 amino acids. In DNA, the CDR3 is TGTGCCAGCAGCTGGAGCGGACAGGGTGTCCCATTCTTC. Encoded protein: CASSWSGQGVPFF.

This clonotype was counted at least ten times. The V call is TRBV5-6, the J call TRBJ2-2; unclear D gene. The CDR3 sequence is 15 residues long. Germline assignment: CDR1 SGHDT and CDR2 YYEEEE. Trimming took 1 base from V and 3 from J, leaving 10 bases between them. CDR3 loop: CASSLKGTYTGELFF. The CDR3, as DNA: TGTGCCAGCAGCTTGAAGGGAACTTACACCGGGGAGCTGTTTTTT.

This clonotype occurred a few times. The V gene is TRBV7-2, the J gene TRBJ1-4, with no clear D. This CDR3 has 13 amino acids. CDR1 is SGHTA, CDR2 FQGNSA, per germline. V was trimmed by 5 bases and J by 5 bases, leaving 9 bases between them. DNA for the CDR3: TGTGCCAGCAGCAACGGGCCGAATGAAAAACTGTTTTTT. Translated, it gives CASSNGPNEKLFF.